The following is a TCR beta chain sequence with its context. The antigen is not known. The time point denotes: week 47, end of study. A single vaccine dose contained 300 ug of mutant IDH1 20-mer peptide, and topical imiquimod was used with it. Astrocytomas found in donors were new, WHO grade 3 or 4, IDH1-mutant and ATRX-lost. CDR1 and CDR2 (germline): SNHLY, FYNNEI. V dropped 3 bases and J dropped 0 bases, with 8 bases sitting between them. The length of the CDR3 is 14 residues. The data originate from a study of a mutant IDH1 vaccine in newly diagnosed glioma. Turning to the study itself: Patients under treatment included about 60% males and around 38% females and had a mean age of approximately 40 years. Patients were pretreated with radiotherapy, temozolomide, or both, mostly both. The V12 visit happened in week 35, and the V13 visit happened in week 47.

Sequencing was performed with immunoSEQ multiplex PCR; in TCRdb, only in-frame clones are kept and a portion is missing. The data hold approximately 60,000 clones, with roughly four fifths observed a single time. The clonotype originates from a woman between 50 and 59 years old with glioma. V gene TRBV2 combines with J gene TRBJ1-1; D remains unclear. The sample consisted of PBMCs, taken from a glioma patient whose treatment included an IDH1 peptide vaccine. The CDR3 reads CASSDADLNTEAFF. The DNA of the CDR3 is TGTGCCAGCAGTGACGCAGACCTGAACACTGAAGCTTTCTTT.